Below, 27 T cell receptor beta chains from the same sample are listed, as sequenced in a study of cytomegalovirus exposure and HLA in healthy donors. Both 60 Vbeta primers and 13 Jbeta primers went into the PCR. Data came from immunoSEQ multiplex PCR; TCRdb stores just in-frame clones and leaves some out. The sample has under 150,000 clones, approximately 78% seen once. Sequencing used PBMCs. The source is a woman aged 40 to 50 in good health and CMV-seropositive.

This chain joins TRBV10-2 and TRBJ1-4; D call uncertain. CDR3 length: 14 amino acids. V was trimmed by 9 bases and J by 0 bases, leaving 11 bases between them. From germline, CDR1 is WSHSY and CDR2 SAAADI. CDR3 residues: CASADFPTNEKLFF. The CDR3 nucleotides are TGCGCCAGTGCTGACTTTCCAACTAATGAAAAACTGTTTTTT.

This clone occurred once. The V call is TRBV29-1, the J call TRBJ2-3; TRBD2 matches 9 bases. V trimming: 4 bases; J trimming: 4 bases; junction bases outside the gene matches: 6. This CDR3 contains 14 residues. The germline V gene has CDR1 SQVTM and CDR2 ANQGSEA. CDR3 residues: CSVVGGRGADTQYF. For the CDR3, the DNA is TGCAGCGTTGTAGGCGGGAGGGGTGCAGATACGCAGTATTTT.

The chain links TRBV19 to TRBJ2-5, with D possibly TRBD1 on 6 matching bases. V was pared by 5 bases and J by 0 bases, with 10 bases between. In germline, CDR1 is LNHDA, CDR2 SQIVND (reference sequence). This CDR3 region has 14 residues. CDR3: CASSSTGNQETQYF. For the CDR3, the DNA is TGTGCCAGTAGTTCCACAGGGAACCAAGAGACCCAGTACTTC.

This clone was detected only once. The rearrangement links TRBV7-8 to TRBJ2-3; D call uncertain. V lost 4 bases to trimming and J lost 5 bases, with 10 bases between them. This CDR3 spans 13 amino acids. Germline assignment: CDR1 SGHVS and CDR2 FQNEAQ. CDR3 coding DNA: TGTGCCAGCAGCTCGAGTTTGATAGATACGCAGTATTTT. It yields the protein CASSSSLIDTQYF.

The V gene is TRBV5-1, the J gene TRBJ2-1; TRBD2 might be the D (7 bases). The germline CDR1 and CDR2 sequences are SGHRS and YFSETQ. The CDR3 loop spans 15 amino acids. With 4 bases removed from V and 8 bases from J, the gap between germline ends came to 19 bases. The CDR3 bases are TGCGCCAGCAGCCCCCGGACTAGGGGGGGGGATGAGCAGTTCTTC. Amino acid sequence: CASSPRTRGGDEQFF.

The chain uses TRBV28 and TRBJ2-3; 9 bases map to TRBD2. This CDR3 is 15 amino acids long. The trim removed 1 base at V and 6 bases at J, leaving 5 bases unmatched. Per the germline V gene, CDR1 is MDHEN and CDR2 is SYDVKM. The CDR3 bases are TGTGCCAGCAGTTTATTTGAGGCGGGAGGGGATACGCAGTATTTT. It encodes CASSLFEAGGDTQYF.

This chain links TRBV2 with TRBJ1-4; D is uncertain. There are 12 residues in the CDR3. V was clipped by 6 bases and J by 1 base, with 3 bases between them. Germline V gives CDR1 SNHLY, CDR2 FYNNEI. Here the CDR3 reads CASSQTNEKLFF. As DNA, the CDR3 is TGTGCCAGCAGCCAAACTAATGAAAAACTGTTTTTT. Based on the CDR3 plus reference TRBV2 and TRBJ1-4, the full variable domain is EPEVTQTPSHQVTQMGQEVILRCVPISNHLYFYWYRQILGQKVEFLVSFYNNEISEKSEIFDDQFSVERPDGSNFTLKIRSTKLEDSAMYFCASSQTNEKLFFGSGTQLSVL.

The count of this clone is one. The chain combines TRBV7-8 with TRBJ2-7, with 8 positions matching TRBD1. This CDR3 has 15 amino acids. Trimming cost V 3 bases and J 2 bases; bases outside gene matches: 6. Germline CDR1 reads SGHVS; CDR2 reads FQNEAQ. The CDR3 DNA sequence: TGTGCCAGCAGCTTGCTTCGGGACAGGACCTACGAGCAGTACTTC. Its protein is CASSLLRDRTYEQYF.

This clone was seen more than once but under ten times. The DNA for the CDR3 is TGCGCCAGCAGCTTCGGGGGGACAGGGGGTACCACGAACACCGGGGAGCTGTTTTTT. Amino acids: CASSFGGTGGTTNTGELFF. The rearrangement joins TRBV5-1 to TRBJ2-2, with 11 positions matching TRBD1. The CDR3 is 19 amino acids. J gave up 0 bases and V 2 bases, and 9 bases lay outside the gene matches. The germline V gene encodes CDR1 SGHRS and CDR2 YFSETQ. Complete variable domain (other parts from reference TRBV5-1 and TRBJ2-2): KAGVTQTPRYLIKTRGQQVTLSCSPISGHRSVSWYQQTPGQGLQFLFEYFSETQRNKGNFPGRFSGRQFSNSRSEMNVSTLELGDSALYLCASSFGGTGGTTNTGELFFGEGSRLTVL.

J is TRBJ2-7 and V is TRBV5-5; D unresolved. CDR1 and CDR2 (germline): SGHKS, YYEKEE (reference sequence). The V gene lost 0 bases and the J gene lost 3 bases, with 16 bases spanning the gap. The CDR3 runs 16 residues. The CDR3 DNA reads TGTGCCAGCAGCTTGGTTGCACAGCCGTCCGTCTACGAGCAGTACTTC. Translating it yields CASSLVAQPSVYEQYF.

The chain is built from TRBV4-1 and TRBJ2-2, with D unresolved. There are 15 residues in the CDR3. Trimming took 4 bases from V and 2 from J, leaving 11 bases between them. The germline CDR1 and CDR2 sequences are MGHRA and YSYEKL. CDR3: CASSLRGPNTGELFF. The CDR3 nucleotides are TGCGCCAGCAGCCTACGCGGCCCAAACACCGGGGAGCTGTTTTTT.

The chain is built from TRBV7-8 and TRBJ2-2, with D possibly being TRBD2 (6 bases). Germline V lookup: CDR1 SGHVS, CDR2 FQNEAQ. With 5 bases removed from V and 6 bases from J, the gap between germline ends came to 10 bases. The CDR3 runs to 13 residues. CDR3 in amino acids: CASSPWGAGELFF. The CDR3 bases are TGTGCCAGCAGCCCCTGGGGGGCCGGGGAGCTGTTTTTT.

This clone has just a few counts. V and J are TRBV5-1 and TRBJ2-2; perhaps TRBD1 as D (6 bases). Germline CDR1 reads SGHRS; CDR2 reads YFSETQ. The V end lost 6 bases, the J end lost 5 bases, and 20 bases lay between the germline ends. CDR3 length: 16 amino acids. In DNA, the CDR3 is TGCGCCAGCACCCGCCCGGGACACTCGGAGACCGGGGAGCTGTTTTTT. As protein: CASTRPGHSETGELFF.

This sequence joins TRBV5-8 and TRBJ1-2, with TRBD1 matching over 8 bases. CDR1 and CDR2 (germline): SGHTS, YDEGEE. V dropped 3 bases and J dropped 3; count of bases not matched to a gene: 4. The length of the CDR3 is 14 residues. CDR3 sequence reads: CASSWTGLDYGYTF. The CDR3 DNA follows: TGTGCCAGCAGCTGGACAGGGCTAGACTATGGCTACACCTTC.

V is TRBV30 and J is TRBJ2-1; 13 positions match TRBD2. Germline V gives CDR1 GTSNPN, CDR2 SVGIG (reference sequence). V dropped 5 bases and J dropped 8; count of bases not matched to a gene: 6. This CDR3 has 14 residues. For the CDR3, the DNA is TGTGCCTGGGCTACTAGCGGGAGGGCCTATGAGCAGTTCTTC. It translates to CAWATSGRAYEQFF.

The CDR3 nucleotides are TGTGCCAGCAGTTACTCGAGTGAGGCAGTTAAGGCGTACTTC. It is translated as CASSYSSEAVKAYF. V usage is TRBV6-6 and J usage is TRBJ2-7; D gene uncertain. Germline V gives CDR1 MNHNY, CDR2 SVGAGI (reference sequence). V was trimmed by 0 bases and J by 12 bases, leaving 18 bases between them. CDR3 length: 14 residues.

The chain employs TRBV5-8 and TRBJ1-2; TRBD1 aligns across 10 bases. The CDR3 contains 14 residues. The ends lost 4 bases at V and 2 bases at J; junction bases unmatched: 2. Germline-derived CDR1 and CDR2 are SGHTS and YDEGEE. Here the CDR3 DNA reads TGTGCCAGCAGCCGGGGACAGGGGAACTATGGCTACACCTTC. This translates into CASSRGQGNYGYTF. The full variable domain, in which reference TRBV5-8 and TRBJ1-2 provide the parts outside the CDR3, is EAGVTQSPTHLIKTRGQQATLRCSPISGHTSVYWYQQALGLGLQFLLWYDEGEERNRGNFPPRFSGRQFPNYSSELNVNALELEDSALYLCASSRGQGNYGYTFGSGTRLTVV.

This rearrangement joins TRBV29-1 to TRBJ2-7; the D gene is possibly TRBD2 (5 bases). The length of the CDR3 is 13 residues. The V end was cut by 5 bases, the J end by 5 bases, with 16 bases between. Per germline, CDR1 SQVTM and CDR2 ANQGSEA. Here the CDR3 DNA reads TGCAGCGTTTCTAAGCGGCAAGGGCACGAGCAGTACTTC. Protein product: CSVSKRQGHEQYF.

The chain employs TRBV5-1 and TRBJ2-5; D is perhaps TRBD2 (6 bases). The CDR3 is 14 amino acids. Germline V CDR1 and CDR2: SGHRS, YFSETQ. V was shortened by 0 bases and J by 0 bases, with 6 bases between the two germline ends. The CDR3 loop reads CASSLAGDQETQYF. The DNA for the CDR3 is TGCGCCAGCAGCTTGGCGGGGGACCAAGAGACCCAGTACTTC.

This chain joins TRBV5-1 and TRBJ2-5, with 15 bases that match TRBD2. Germline CDR1 SGHRS, CDR2 YFSETQ. Losses at the gene ends were 4 bases for V and 2 bases for J; bases not matched to a gene: 3. The CDR3 loop spans 16 amino acids. Here the CDR3 DNA reads TGCGCCAGCAGCCGAGGACTAGCGGGAGGGCAAGAGACCCAGTACTTC. Its translation is CASSRGLAGGQETQYF.

The chain carries TRBV5-1 and TRBJ2-1; 8 nucleotides line up with TRBD2. The CDR3 loop spans 15 amino acids. The germline V gene has CDR1 SGHRS and CDR2 YFSETQ. V trimming: 4 bases; J trimming: 5 bases; junction bases outside the gene matches: 8. For the CDR3, the DNA is TGCGCCAGCAGCCTTAGCGGGGATTTAAACAATGAGCAGTTCTTC. Its protein is CASSLSGDLNNEQFF.

The chain recombines TRBV7-3 with TRBJ2-1, with D hard to call. The germline CDR1 and CDR2 sequences are SGHTA and FQGTGA. This CDR3 has 13 residues. With 2 bases removed from V and 0 bases from J, the gap between germline ends came to 2 bases. The chain's CDR3 is CASSLYSYNEQFF. In nucleotides, the CDR3 is TGTGCCAGCAGCTTATACTCCTACAATGAGCAGTTCTTC.

This chain joins TRBV5-4 and TRBJ2-1, with 13 nucleotides matching TRBD2. With V trimmed by 4 bases and J by 6 bases, 7 bases remained unmatched. The length of the CDR3 is 16 residues. Germline lookup yields CDR1 SGHNT and CDR2 YYREEE (reference sequence). The CDR3 region has the DNA TGTGCCAGCAGCACAGGCGGACTAGCGGGAGTCAATGAGCAGTTCTTC. This encodes CASSTGGLAGVNEQFF.

The rearrangement joins TRBV5-1 to TRBJ1-2; D call uncertain. V lost 2 bases to trimming and J lost 3 bases, with 14 bases between them. The CDR3 consists of 15 residues. Germline V gene sequence: CDR1 SGHRS, CDR2 YFSETQ. CDR3 loop: CASSFWNPRDYGYTF. For the CDR3, the DNA is TGCGCCAGCAGCTTTTGGAATCCTCGGGACTATGGCTACACCTTC.

The V gene is TRBV4-1, the J gene TRBJ1-6, with D hard to call. There are 14 residues in the CDR3. Germline CDR1 MGHRA, CDR2 YSYEKL. Trimming stripped 3 bases from V and 9 bases from J, with 12 bases between. CDR3 sequence (DNA): TGCGCCAGCAGCCAGGCCCTCTCGGGTTCACCCCTCCACTTT. Residues: CASSQALSGSPLHF.

The chain joins TRBV30 to TRBJ2-7; the match to TRBD1 covers 8 bases. V trimming: 2 bases; J trimming: 8 bases; junction bases outside the gene matches: 14. Germline V gene sequence: CDR1 GTSNPN, CDR2 SVGIG (reference sequence). The CDR3 consists of 15 residues. DNA for the CDR3: TGTGCCTGGAGTAACCGGGACAGGAGCCCTACGCAGCAGTACTTC. This sequence encodes CAWSNRDRSPTQQYF.

This clone was seen only a few times. The V gene is TRBV7-8, the J gene TRBJ2-7; D is perhaps TRBD2 (5 bases). This CDR3 comprises 15 residues. CDR1 SGHVS and CDR2 FQNEAQ come from the germline V gene. Trimming cost V 3 bases and J 1 base, with 13 bases left between them. In nucleotides, the CDR3 is TGTGCCAGCAGCTTGGGGAGCGGTCGTTCCTACGAGCAGTACTTC. It specifies CASSLGSGRSYEQYF.